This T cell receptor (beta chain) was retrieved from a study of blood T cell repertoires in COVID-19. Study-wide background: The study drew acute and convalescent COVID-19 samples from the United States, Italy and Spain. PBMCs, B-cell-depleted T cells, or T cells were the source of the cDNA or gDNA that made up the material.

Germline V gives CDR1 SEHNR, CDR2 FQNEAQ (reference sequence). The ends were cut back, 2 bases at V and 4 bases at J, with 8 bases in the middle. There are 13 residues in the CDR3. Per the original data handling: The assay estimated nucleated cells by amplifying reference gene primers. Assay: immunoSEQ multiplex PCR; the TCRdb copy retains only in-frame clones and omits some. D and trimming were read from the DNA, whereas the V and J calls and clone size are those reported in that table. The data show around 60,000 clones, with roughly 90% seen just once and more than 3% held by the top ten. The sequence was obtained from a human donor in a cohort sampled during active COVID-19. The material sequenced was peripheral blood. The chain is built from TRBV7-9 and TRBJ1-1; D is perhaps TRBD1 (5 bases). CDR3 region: CASSLTGGTEAFF. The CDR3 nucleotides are TGTGCCAGCAGCTTAACCGGGGGCACTGAAGCTTTCTTT.